This T cell receptor (beta chain) emerged from a study of Graves' ophthalmopathy and Graves' hyperthyroidism. On the study more broadly: Peripheral blood was gathered at first diagnosis, ahead of any treatment whatsoever.

The authors used Ficoll-Paque density gradient centrifugation to separate PBMCs. The input was more than 7.5 ml of fresh peripheral blood. Study-wide findings and caveats: Among thyroid clonotypes expanded above 0.001 frequency, most also appeared in blood.

There are many counts of this clonotype. Its antigen is unidentified. RNA transcripts were the template, and TCR beta CDR3 regions were amplified from them. HTBI primers were used in a first-round RT-PCR, which preceded a second-round multiplex PCR. TCRdb redid the calling of the multiplex PCR reads with MiXCR, one entry per CDR3 protein. This repertoire shows about 400,000 distinct CDR3 sequences, 15% to 20% found once; its top ten account for roughly 1.5%. Trimming pared 3 bases from V and 5 bases from J, leaving 10 bases between. From germline, CDR1 is SEHNR and CDR2 FQNEAQ (reference sequence). The CDR3 runs 13 residues.

The source material was peripheral blood. This chain links TRBV7-9 with TRBJ2-5; a possible D gene is TRBD2 (6 bases). This clonotype originated in a woman between 18 and 29 years old with Graves' ophthalmopathy. DNA of the CDR3: TGTGCCAGCAGCTTCGGGGGATTGGAGACCCAGTACTTC. Protein: CASSFGGLETQYF.